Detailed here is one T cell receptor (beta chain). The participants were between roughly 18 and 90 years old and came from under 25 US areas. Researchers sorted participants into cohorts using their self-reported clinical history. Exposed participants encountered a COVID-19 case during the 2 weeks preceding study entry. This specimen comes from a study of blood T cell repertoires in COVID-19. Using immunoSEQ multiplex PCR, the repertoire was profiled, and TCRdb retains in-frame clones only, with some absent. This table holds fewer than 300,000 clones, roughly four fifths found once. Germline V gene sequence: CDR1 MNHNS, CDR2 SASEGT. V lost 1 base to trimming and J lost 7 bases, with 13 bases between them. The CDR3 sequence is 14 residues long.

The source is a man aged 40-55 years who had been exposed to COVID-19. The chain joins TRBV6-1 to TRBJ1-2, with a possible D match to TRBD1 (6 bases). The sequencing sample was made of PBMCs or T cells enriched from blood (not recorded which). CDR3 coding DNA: TGTGCCAGCAGTGAAGGCAGGGGTCTCGGTGGCTACACCTTC. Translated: CASSEGRGLGGYTF.